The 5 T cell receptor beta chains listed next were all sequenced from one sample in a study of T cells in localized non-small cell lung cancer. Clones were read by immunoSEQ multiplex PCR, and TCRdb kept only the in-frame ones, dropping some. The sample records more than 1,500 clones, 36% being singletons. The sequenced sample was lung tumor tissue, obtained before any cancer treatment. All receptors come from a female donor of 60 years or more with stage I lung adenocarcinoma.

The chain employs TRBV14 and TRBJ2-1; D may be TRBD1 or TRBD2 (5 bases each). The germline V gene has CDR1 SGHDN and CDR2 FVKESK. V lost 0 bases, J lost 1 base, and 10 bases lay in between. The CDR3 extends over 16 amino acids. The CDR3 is CASSQDEGLSYNEQFF. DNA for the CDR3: TGTGCCAGCAGCCAAGATGAGGGGCTGTCCTACAATGAGCAGTTCTTC.

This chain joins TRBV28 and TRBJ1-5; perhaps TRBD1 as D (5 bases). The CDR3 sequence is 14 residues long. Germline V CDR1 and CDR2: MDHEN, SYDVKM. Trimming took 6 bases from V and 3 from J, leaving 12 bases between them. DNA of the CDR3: TGTGCCAGCAGGGGGCAGGGCCCCAATCAGCCCCAGCATTTT. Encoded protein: CASRGQGPNQPQHF.

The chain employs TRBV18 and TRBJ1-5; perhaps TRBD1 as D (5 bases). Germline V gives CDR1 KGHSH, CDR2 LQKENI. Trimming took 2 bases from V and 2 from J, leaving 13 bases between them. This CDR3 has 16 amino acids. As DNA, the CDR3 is TGTGCCAGCTCACCAAGTCCGGACACCGGCAATCAGCCCCAGCATTTT. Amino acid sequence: CASSPSPDTGNQPQHF.

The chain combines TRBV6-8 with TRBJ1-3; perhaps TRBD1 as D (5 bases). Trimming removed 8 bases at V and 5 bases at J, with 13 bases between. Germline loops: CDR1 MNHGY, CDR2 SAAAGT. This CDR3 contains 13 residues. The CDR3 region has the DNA TGTGCCAGCTGTGAGGACACCCGAAACACCATATATTTT. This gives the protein CASCEDTRNTIYF.

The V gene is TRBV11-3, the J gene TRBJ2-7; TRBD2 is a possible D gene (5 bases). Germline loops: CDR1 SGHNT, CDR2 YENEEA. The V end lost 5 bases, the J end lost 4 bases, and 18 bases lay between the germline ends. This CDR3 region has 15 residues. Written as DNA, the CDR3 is TGTGCCAGCAGCGGAGGACTTACCCTTGTTTACGAGCAGTACTTC. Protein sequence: CASSGGLTLVYEQYF.